Shown below are 15 T cell receptor beta chains from a single sample sequenced in a study of early T cells in non-severe SARS-CoV-2 infection. In TCRdb, the 5' RACE reads were re-called with MiXCR into one record per CDR3 protein. The table shows about 63,000 distinct CDR3 sequences, with 13% occurring only once. What was sequenced was whole blood. Receptor source: an adult who was a healthcare worker with PCR-confirmed SARS-CoV-2 infection or an uninfected control (not recorded which).

The DNA of the CDR3 is TGCGCCAGCAGCTTGGACAGGGCTAATCGGAATGAAAAACTGTTTTTT. Its protein is CASSLDRANRNEKLFF. The chain combines TRBV5-1 with TRBJ1-4, with TRBD1 as a possible D gene (6 bases). CDR1 SGHRS and CDR2 YFSETQ come from the germline V gene. Trimming removed 0 bases at V and 5 bases at J, with 14 bases between. The CDR3 runs to 16 residues.

This clonotype was seen many times. This chain links TRBV6-4 with TRBJ2-1; 9 nucleotides line up with TRBD1. The CDR3 has 15 residues. The V segment lost 6 bases and the J segment 1 base; nucleotides outside the gene matches: 4. CDR1 is MRHNA and CDR2 is SNTAGT in the germline V gene. DNA for the CDR3: TGTGCCAGCAGCGCCGGGACAGGGTCCTACAATGAGCAGTTCTTC. Translating it yields CASSAGTGSYNEQFF.

This clonotype was detected ten times or more. The chain couples TRBV21-1 to TRBJ1-1; the D call TRBD1 from the table was never checked on the DNA. TRBV21-1 corresponds to a pseudogene. The CDR3 sequence is 17 residues long. The CDR3 sequence is CASSNERPGTENTEAFF. CDR3 bases: TGTGCCAGCAGCAACGAAAGGCCTGGGACGGAGAACACTGAAGCTTTCTTT.

There are a few counts of this clonotype. This chain uses TRBV27 with TRBJ1-1; D uncertain. V shed 5 bases and J shed 3 bases, with 10 bases lying between them. The CDR3 has 13 amino acids. Per germline, CDR1 MNHEY and CDR2 SMNVEV (reference sequence). This CDR3 is CASSTDEYTEAFF. DNA for the CDR3: TGTGCCAGCAGTACGGACGAATACACTGAAGCTTTCTTT.

This clonotype was seen ten or more times. The CDR3: CASSVDGWGYYEQYF. The CDR3 nucleotides read TGTGCCAGCAGCGTAGATGGATGGGGGTACTACGAGCAGTACTTC. The chain uses TRBV9 and TRBJ2-7, with D possibly being TRBD1 or TRBD2 (5 bases each). The ends were cut back, 0 bases at V and 3 bases at J, with 13 bases in the middle. CDR1 SGDLS and CDR2 YYNGEE come from the germline V gene. The CDR3 runs 15 residues.

Ten or more counts support this clonotype. J is TRBJ1-5 and V is TRBV13; no clear D gene. Trimming took 0 bases from V and 5 from J, leaving 2 bases between them. The CDR3 spans 12 residues. From germline, CDR1 is PRHDT and CDR2 FYEKMQ (reference sequence). The CDR3: CASSLGDQPQHF. DNA for the CDR3: TGTGCCAGCAGCTTAGGCGATCAGCCCCAGCATTTT.

This clonotype was counted at least ten times. The gene calls are TRBV12-3 or TRBV12-4 and TRBJ2-2; no reliable D call. Trimming cost V 5 bases and J 6 bases, with 10 bases left between them. The CDR3 extends over 13 amino acids. In nucleotides, the CDR3 is TGTGCCAGCAGTCCCCCTCCCTCCGGGGAGCTGTTTTTT. Translation: CASSPPPSGELFF.

This clonotype has ten or more counts. The chain carries TRBV6-1 and TRBJ1-1; a weak D match, TRBD1 (5 bases). The length of the CDR3 is 12 residues. The V gene lost 5 bases and the J gene lost 6 bases, with 10 bases spanning the gap. CDR1 MNHNS and CDR2 SASEGT come from the germline V gene. CDR3 sequence reads: CASSLAGAEAFF. As DNA, the CDR3 is TGTGCCAGCAGTTTAGCGGGGGCTGAAGCTTTCTTT.

This clonotype occurred many times. The chain combines TRBV29-1 with TRBJ2-3; D is unclear. CDR1 SQVTM and CDR2 ANQGSEA come from the germline V gene. The V and J ends lost 1 base and 2 bases respectively, with 10 bases between them. The CDR3 extends over 14 amino acids. The CDR3 region is CSVEVARNTDTQYF. DNA of the CDR3: TGCAGCGTTGAAGTTGCCCGTAACACAGATACGCAGTATTTT.

This clonotype came up many times. The chain combines TRBV6-2 or TRBV6-3 with TRBJ2-6, with D unresolved. Germline CDR1 is MNHEY and CDR2 is SVGEGT. This CDR3 contains 17 residues. V was clipped by 0 bases and J by 1 base, with 10 bases between them. CDR3 sequence: CASSYSPFDSGANVLTF. The CDR3 nucleotides read TGTGCCAGCAGTTACTCCCCGTTTGATTCTGGGGCCAACGTCCTGACTTTC.

This clonotype was recorded at least ten times. The rearrangement joins TRBV5-1 to TRBJ2-3; D call uncertain. Trimming removed 0 bases from V and 10 bases from J, with 15 bases in between. The CDR3 runs 14 residues. Looked up from germline, CDR1 is SGHRS and CDR2 is YFSETQ. CDR3 sequence (DNA): TGCGCCAGCAGCTTGGTGGGCGTCGGTCAGGCGCAGTATTTT. Amino acids: CASSLVGVGQAQYF.

J is TRBJ2-5 and V is TRBV19; D unclear. The CDR3 runs 14 residues. Per germline, CDR1 LNHDA and CDR2 SQIVND (reference sequence). V was cut by 7 bases and J by 5 bases, with 17 bases left in between. In nucleotides, the CDR3 is TGTGCCAGTACCCCACAGAGTTCTTCGGAGACCCAGTACTTC. It codes for CASTPQSSSETQYF.

DNA of the CDR3: TGTGCCAGCACGAGGCCTAACACCGGGGAGCTGTTTTTT. Its protein product is CASTRPNTGELFF. This chain joins TRBV7-2 and TRBJ2-2; D not resolved. The V gene's germline CDR1 is SGHTA and CDR2 FQGNSA. Trimming took off 7 bases at V and 2 bases at J, with 8 bases between the two ends. The CDR3 consists of 13 residues.

This chain connects TRBV7-6 to TRBJ1-1; TRBD1 agrees at 8 bases. CDR3 size: 16 residues. J was trimmed by 0 bases and V by 2 bases; bases with no gene match: 5. Germline CDR1 SGHVS, CDR2 FNYEAQ. CDR3 loop: CASSLNRGFMNTEAFF. For the CDR3, the DNA is TGTGCCAGCAGCTTAAACAGGGGGTTCATGAACACTGAAGCTTTCTTT.

The rearrangement joins TRBV7-9 to TRBJ2-3; 9 bases agree with TRBD1. The germline CDR1 and CDR2 sequences are SEHNR and FQNEAQ (reference sequence). This CDR3 comprises 18 residues. The ends lost 4 bases at V and 7 bases at J; junction bases unmatched: 18. The CDR3 DNA follows: TGTGCCAGCAGCTCCCTGTTGAAACCCGGGACAGGGAGCAATACGCAGTATTTT. It encodes CASSSLLKPGTGSNTQYF.